This T cell receptor (beta chain) was observed in a study of T cells in Graves' hyperthyroidism and ophthalmopathy. RNA transcripts were the template for amplifying TCR beta CDR3 regions. Initially, a first-round RT-PCR of the TCR CDR3 employed the HTBI primer set. Each CDR3 protein is one row after TCRdb ran MiXCR on the multiplex PCR reads. This sample has about 380,000 distinct CDR3 sequences, with about 14% found just once. This clonotype was found many times. No antigen is known for it. The trim removed 5 bases at V and 4 bases at J, leaving 9 bases unmatched. This CDR3 is built from 15 residues. CDR1 and CDR2 (germline): KGHSH, LQKENI. Study findings and constraints: A model built on 13 V-J features separated ophthalmopathy from stable hyperthyroidism. Progression to ophthalmopathy was predicted a median of 6.5 months early.

With duration under 3 months, ophthalmopathy was active: Clinical Activity Score at least 3, NOSPECS at least 4. Those patients with uncontrolled infection, other autoimmune disease, pregnancy or lactation were excluded. V gene TRBV18 combines with J gene TRBJ1-2, with 8 bases matching TRBD1. The sample was blood. This TCR came from a woman between 25 and 40 years old with Graves' ophthalmopathy. Written as DNA, the CDR3 is TGTGCCAGCTCATCGATCAGGGGGCTGCTCTATGGCTACACCTTC. Translating it yields CASSSIRGLLYGYTF.